This TCR beta chain was retrieved from a study of cytomegalovirus exposure and HLA in healthy donors. It was with 60 Vbeta and 13 Jbeta primers that the PCR ran. The method was immunoSEQ multiplex PCR; TCRdb's version includes in-frame clones alone and lacks a portion of them. Among around 96,000 clones listed, more than 75% were seen once. From germline, CDR1 is MGHRA and CDR2 YSYEKL. This CDR3 region has 13 residues. The V gene end was trimmed by 5 bases and the J gene end by 8 bases; junction bases not matched to a gene: 4. The origin of this receptor is a man aged 18 to 30 in good health and CMV-seronegative. The chain combines TRBV4-1 with TRBJ1-2; 11 bases align to TRBD1. Input material: PBMCs. In DNA, the CDR3 is TGCGCCAGCAGCGGACAGGGGGCGCGAGGCTACACCTTC. Protein product: CASSGQGARGYTF.